The 17 T cell receptor beta chains in this list originate from one sample, sequenced in a study of beta chain features in type 1 diabetes (dated by TCRdb to the late 2010s). Libraries were prepared through the immunoSEQ multiplex PCR assay. The High Capacity cDNA Reverse Transcription Kit was used to reverse transcribe all of the isolated RNA, meaning that expressed TCRB transcripts were what got sequenced. TCRdb stores this immuneACCESS table with in-frame sequences only. Part of the clones is absent; in the studies checked, under half of the shortfall reflects unresolved V genes, and no reason is known for the rest. The sample data list 250,000 to 350,000 clones, and roughly 15% of these were observed just once. The ten most abundant clones make up more than 6.5% of the sample. Sequencing was performed on central memory CD4+ T cells from blood. The receptors originated from a man aged 25 to 45 in good health.

This clone was recorded at least ten times. The chain carries TRBV5-5 and TRBJ2-1; TRBD2 aligns across 8 bases. Trimming at V came to 0 bases and at J to 10 bases, leaving 9 bases not matched to a gene. Per the germline V gene, CDR1 is SGHKS and CDR2 is YYEKEE (reference sequence). The CDR3 has 15 amino acids. The CDR3 DNA sequence: TGTGCCAGCAGCTTGGGTCAACACCGCGGGAGGGAGCAGTTCTTC. It is translated as CASSLGQHRGREQFF.

This clone showed up just a few times. In DNA form, the CDR3 reads TGTGCCATCCAGGGACCGGGGCAGGGCCGGTATGGCTACACCTTC. Translated: CAIQGPGQGRYGYTF. The J gene is TRBJ1-2, the V gene TRBV6-1, with D perhaps matching TRBD1 (5 bases). The CDR3 has 15 residues. Trimming took off 10 bases at V and 5 bases at J, with 23 bases between the two ends. Germline loops: CDR1 MNHNS, CDR2 SASEGT.

The chain combines TRBV5-1 with TRBJ2-6; D might be TRBD2 (5 bases). This CDR3 contains 17 residues. Germline V gene data show CDR1 as SGHRS and CDR2 as YFSETQ. Trimming shortened V by 2 bases and J by 0 bases, and 12 bases separated the two germline ends. The CDR3 coding sequence is TGCGCCAGCAGCTTTTTAACCGGGGTCTCTGGGGCCAACGTCCTGACTTTC. Its translation is CASSFLTGVSGANVLTF.

This chain connects TRBV7-2 to TRBJ2-3; no firm D call. The germline V and J ends were trimmed by 5 bases and 3 bases, with 12 bases remaining between them. CDR3 length: 14 amino acids. Germline CDR1 and CDR2: SGHTA and FQGNSA. The CDR3 sequence is CASSTSWGTDTQYF. The CDR3 DNA sequence: TGTGCCAGCAGCACTTCGTGGGGAACAGATACGCAGTATTTT. Supplemented by reference TRBV7-2 and TRBJ2-3, the full variable domain reads GAGVSQSPSNKVTEKGKDVELRCDPISGHTALYWYRQSLGQGLEFLIYFQGNSAPDKSGLPSDRFSAERTGGSVSTLTIQRTQQEDSAVYLCASSTSWGTDTQYFGPGTRLTVL.

V gene TRBV7-8 combines with J gene TRBJ2-5, with 8 bases lining up with TRBD2. The length of the CDR3 is 16 residues. The germline gives CDR1 SGHVS, CDR2 FQNEAQ. V shed 5 bases, J shed 0 bases, and the junction held 8 bases outside the gene matches. For the CDR3, the DNA is TGTGCCAGCAGCGGTAGCGGGACTTCGAACCAAGAGACCCAGTACTTC. This sequence encodes CASSGSGTSNQETQYF.

Only a few counts were recorded for this clone. This chain connects TRBV6-6 to TRBJ2-6; D uncertain. This CDR3 has 11 residues. Germline V CDR1 and CDR2: MNHNY, SVGAGI (reference sequence). CDR3 in DNA: TGTGGGTGCTCTGGGGCCAACGTCCTGACTTTC. It is translated as CGCSGANVLTF.

This clone occurred a few times. This chain uses TRBV11-3 with TRBJ1-1; 9 bases align to TRBD1. The CDR3 is 12 amino acids. V lost 1 base to trimming and J lost 14 bases; unmatched junction nucleotides: 5. Germline CDR1 SGHNT, CDR2 YENEEA. In nucleotides, the CDR3 is TGTGCCAGCAGCTTAGGGAGACAGGGGGTCTTCTTT. This encodes CASSLGRQGVFF.

The table lists this clone with a few counts. The chain has TRBV5-5 and TRBJ2-5, with TRBD2 identical over 8 bases. Germline trimming cut 3 bases from V and 5 bases from J; bases unmatched to any gene: 6. CDR1 SGHKS and CDR2 YYEKEE come from the germline V gene (reference sequence). The CDR3 sequence is 14 residues long. The CDR3 sequence is CASSYRGGRETQYF. In DNA form, the CDR3 reads TGTGCCAGCAGCTACCGGGGGGGCCGGGAGACCCAGTACTTC.

This clone was seen more than once but under ten times. The V gene is TRBV18, the J gene TRBJ2-7, with D unclear. Germline V CDR1 and CDR2: KGHSH, LQKENI. V was trimmed by 4 bases and J by 1 base, leaving 14 bases between them. The CDR3 spans 15 residues. The CDR3 coding sequence is TGTGCCAGCTCACTTATGGCGGCACCATCCTACGAGCAGTACGTC. Protein sequence: CASSLMAAPSYEQYV.

This clone turned up a few times. The V and J genes are TRBV18 and TRBJ2-7; tentatively, D is TRBD2 (5 bases). The CDR3 spans 14 residues. Germline V gene lookup returns CDR1 KGHSH and CDR2 LQKENI. V was trimmed by 2 bases and J by 3 bases, leaving 11 bases between them. The CDR3 here is CASSPNPGGYEQYF. The DNA for the CDR3 is TGTGCCAGCTCACCAAACCCCGGAGGCTACGAGCAGTACTTC.

This clone has only a few counts. CDR3 DNA: TGTGCCAGCAGTTATGACGGAGGCTCCTACAATGAGCAGTTCTTC. This gives the protein CASSYDGGSYNEQFF. The chain is built from TRBV6-6 and TRBJ2-1; TRBD2 might be the D (5 bases). Trimming shortened V by 3 bases and J by 0 bases, and 9 bases separated the two germline ends. Germline V gene data show CDR1 as MNHNY and CDR2 as SVGAGI (reference sequence). There are 15 residues in the CDR3.

This clone was found a few times. The chain links TRBV18 to TRBJ1-1, with D unclear. The CDR3 is 12 amino acids. Germline V CDR1 and CDR2: KGHSH, LQKENI. V was trimmed by 3 bases and J by 0 bases, leaving 2 bases between them. The CDR3 reads CASSPLNTEAFF. The CDR3 bases are TGTGCCAGCTCACCCTTGAACACTGAAGCTTTCTTT.

Only a few counts were recorded for this clone. The V call is TRBV13, the J call TRBJ2-2, with D unclear. This CDR3 has 15 amino acids. Germline CDR1 PRHDT, CDR2 FYEKMQ (reference sequence). The ends were cut back, 2 bases at V and 1 base at J, with 8 bases in the middle. The chain's CDR3 is CASSLFSENTGELFF. The CDR3, as DNA: TGTGCCAGCAGCTTATTTTCAGAGAACACCGGGGAGCTGTTTTTT. Using reference TRBV13 and TRBJ2-2 for the parts outside the CDR3, the full variable domain is AAGVIQSPRHLIKEKRETATLKCYPIPRHDTVYWYQQGPGQDPQFLISFYEKMQSDKGSIPDRFSAQQFSDYHSELNMSSLELGDSALYFCASSLFSENTGELFFGEGSRLTVL.

This clone was detected a few times. V is TRBV18 and J is TRBJ1-1; 9 bases align to TRBD1. In germline, CDR1 is KGHSH, CDR2 LQKENI. The CDR3 totals 17 residues. The trim removed 3 bases at V and 5 bases at J, leaving 13 bases unmatched. The CDR3 loop is CASSPIHIQGARTEAFF. The CDR3 DNA reads as TGTGCCAGCTCACCGATTCACATACAGGGGGCGAGGACTGAAGCTTTCTTT. Variable domain in full (rest from reference TRBV18 and TRBJ1-1): NAGVMQNPRHLVRRRGQEARLRCSPMKGHSHVYWYRQLPEEGLKFMVYLQKENIIDESGMPKERFSAEFPKEGPSILRIQQVVRGDSAAYFCASSPIHIQGARTEAFFGQGTRLTVV.

The chain carries TRBV28 and TRBJ1-1; a possible D gene is TRBD1 (5 bases). This CDR3 has 14 residues. Germline V gene lookup returns CDR1 MDHEN and CDR2 SYDVKM. The ends were cut back, 5 bases at V and 1 base at J, with 11 bases in the middle. The CDR3 spells CASSPWDSNTEAFF. Here the CDR3 DNA reads TGTGCCAGCAGTCCCTGGGACTCGAACACTGAAGCTTTCTTT.

Regarding this clone: Other DNA sequences in the same sample also yield this CDR3. The chain joins TRBV15 to TRBJ2-7; D may correspond to TRBD1 or TRBD2 (5 bases each). The germline CDR1 and CDR2 sequences are LNHNV and YYDKDF (reference sequence). V lost 1 base and J 1 base, leaving 8 bases between the germline ends. The CDR3 contains 14 residues. DNA of the CDR3: TGTGCCACCAGCAGAGGAGGGGATTCCTACGAGCAGTACTTC. Translated, it gives CATSRGGDSYEQYF.

This clone was seen ten or more times. This sequence joins TRBV18 and TRBJ2-3; D gene ambiguous. The CDR3 consists of 15 residues. V was shortened by 4 bases and J by 5 bases, with 16 bases between the two germline ends. Germline CDR1 and CDR2: KGHSH and LQKENI. The CDR3 loop reads CASSLSETPGDTQYF. The DNA for the CDR3 is TGTGCCAGCTCACTGAGCGAGACCCCGGGAGATACGCAGTATTTT.